The 25 T cell receptor beta chains reported below all come from one sample, sequenced in a study of blood T cell repertoires in COVID-19. The assay was immunoSEQ multiplex PCR, and TCRdb's table has in-frame clones only and misses some. The sample carries about 270,000 clones, 82% recorded once. The sample consisted of peripheral blood. The receptor set was obtained from a woman younger than 30 with acute or convalescent COVID-19.

The CDR3 protein is CASSSGNQPQHF. The CDR3 DNA is TGTGCCAGCAGCAGTGGCAATCAGCCCCAGCATTTT. This chain joins TRBV28 and TRBJ1-5; D is unclear. Germline V CDR1 and CDR2: MDHEN, SYDVKM. V was clipped by 6 bases and J by 2 bases, with 5 bases between them. The CDR3 runs 12 residues.

V is TRBV6-2 or TRBV6-3 and J is TRBJ2-2; D might be TRBD1 (6 bases). The CDR3 covers 15 residues. Per the germline V gene, CDR1 is MNHEY and CDR2 is SVGEGT. V lost 0 bases and J 1 base, leaving 6 bases between the germline ends. The CDR3 bases are TGTGCCAGCAGTTACTCGACAGGGAACACCGGGGAGCTGTTTTTT. Protein product: CASSYSTGNTGELFF.

The table lists this clone with a count of one. The chain employs TRBV20-1 and TRBJ2-3; unclear D gene. This CDR3 has 11 residues. Trimming took 6 bases from V and 1 from J, leaving 5 bases between them. Germline V gives CDR1 DFQATT, CDR2 SNEGSKA (reference sequence). CDR3 region: CSARRTDTQYF. As DNA, the CDR3 is TGCAGTGCGCGCCGCACAGATACGCAGTATTTT.

This chain joins TRBV28 and TRBJ2-7; 9 positions agree with TRBD2. The CDR3 extends over 16 amino acids. Per the germline V gene, CDR1 is MDHEN and CDR2 is SYDVKM. V shed 8 bases, J shed 7 bases, and the junction held 18 bases outside the gene matches. The CDR3 region has the DNA TGTGCCAGCCTTCAGTTGGCGGGAGGGCAAGGCAGGGAGCAGTACTTC. Its translation: CASLQLAGGQGREQYF.

A single count supports this clone. This rearrangement joins TRBV4-1 to TRBJ1-2, with D possibly matching TRBD1 (6 bases). The CDR3 runs to 16 residues. V shed 3 bases and J shed 0 bases, with 14 bases lying between them. Germline V lookup: CDR1 MGHRA, CDR2 YSYEKL. The chain's CDR3 is CASSQDSRGTNYGYTF. DNA for the CDR3: TGCGCCAGCAGCCAGGACAGTAGGGGCACTAACTATGGCTACACCTTC.

This sequence joins TRBV6-2 or TRBV6-3 and TRBJ2-7, with 7 positions matching TRBD1. V shed 2 bases and J 8 bases; nucleotides not matched to a gene: 12. CDR1 and CDR2 (germline): MNHEY, SVGEGT. This CDR3 is built from 15 residues. CDR3 DNA sequence: TGTGCCAGCAGTTACCCTCGAGGGACAGAAACCAAGCAGTACTTC. Its protein is CASSYPRGTETKQYF.

This clone occurred once. The chain carries TRBV3-1 (or the pseudogene TRBV3-2) and TRBJ2-1, with D tentatively TRBD2 (8 bases). Trimming pared 7 bases from V and 8 bases from J, leaving 21 bases between. The CDR3 is 15 residues long. Germline values: CDR1 LGHDT, CDR2 YNNKEL (reference sequence). The CDR3: CASTGGSGSRYEQFF. In nucleotides, the CDR3 is TGTGCCAGCACAGGGGGGAGCGGGAGTCGATATGAGCAGTTCTTC.

Only a few counts were recorded for this clone. The chain joins TRBV15 to TRBJ2-7; 8 nucleotides match TRBD1. V shed 3 bases and J 2 bases; nucleotides not matched to a gene: 6. Looked up from germline, CDR1 is LNHNV and CDR2 is YYDKDF (reference sequence). The CDR3 sequence is 15 residues long. The CDR3 DNA reads TGTGCCACCAGCAGGGGACGGGACAGGACCTACGAGCAGTACTTC. Translating gives CATSRGRDRTYEQYF.

V and J are TRBV9 and TRBJ2-6; 11 bases are a match to TRBD2. Germline values: CDR1 SGDLS, CDR2 YYNGEE. This CDR3 has 23 residues. The ends lost 0 bases at V and 0 bases at J; junction bases unmatched: 17. CDR3 protein: CASSVGAGGEGSGRGSGANVLTF. The CDR3 DNA sequence: TGTGCCAGCAGCGTAGGGGCAGGGGGCGAAGGTAGCGGGAGGGGCTCTGGGGCCAACGTCCTGACTTTC. The whole variable domain, filled in from reference TRBV9 and TRBJ2-6, reads DSGVTQTPKHLITATGQRVTLRCSPRSGDLSVYWYQQSLDQGLQFLIQYYNGEERAKGNILERFSAQQFPDLHSELNLSSLELGDSALYFCASSVGAGGEGSGRGSGANVLTFGAGSRLTVL.

This sequence joins TRBV3-1 (or the pseudogene TRBV3-2) and TRBJ2-4; D is possibly TRBD2 (5 bases). Deletions cut 4 bases from V and 14 bases from J, with 15 bases between. CDR1 and CDR2 from the germline V gene are LGHDT and YNNKEL (reference sequence). The CDR3 is made up of 12 amino acids. The CDR3 bases are TGTGCCAGCAGCCCTACCGGACGGGAAAAGTACTTC. This encodes CASSPTGREKYF.

This clone was observed a few times. This chain links TRBV3-1 (or the pseudogene TRBV3-2) with TRBJ2-3, with TRBD2 matching 9 bases. CDR1 and CDR2 (germline): LGHDT, YNNKEL (reference sequence). Trimming at V came to 3 bases and at J to 2 bases, leaving 3 bases not matched to a gene. CDR3 size: 15 residues. The CDR3 sequence: CASSQSSGATDTQYF. The DNA for the CDR3 is TGTGCCAGCAGCCAGTCTAGCGGGGCCACAGATACGCAGTATTTT.

The chain combines TRBV12-3 or TRBV12-4 with TRBJ1-2; TRBD1 matches at 7 bases. The V gene end was trimmed by 5 bases and the J gene end by 7 bases; junction bases not matched to a gene: 7. CDR3 size: 13 residues. The CDR3 region is CASSPREGAGYTF. The CDR3 DNA reads TGTGCCAGCAGTCCCAGAGAGGGGGCTGGCTACACCTTC.

CDR3 nucleotides: TGCGCCAGCAGCTGGGGGGACAGGAAAAATAATTCACCCCTCCACTTT. It specifies CASSWGDRKNNSPLHF. The chain uses TRBV5-1 and TRBJ1-6; 8 positions agree with TRBD1. The CDR3 has 16 amino acids. Germline V gene lookup returns CDR1 SGHRS and CDR2 YFSETQ. With V trimmed by 3 bases and J by 5 bases, 7 bases remained unmatched.

V gene TRBV5-1 combines with J gene TRBJ2-3; no firm D call. V was cut by 4 bases and J by 3 bases, with 9 bases left in between. In germline, CDR1 is SGHRS, CDR2 YFSETQ. This CDR3 spans 13 amino acids. CDR3 sequence: CASSRSGTDTQYF. In DNA form, the CDR3 reads TGCGCCAGCAGCAGGAGTGGAACAGATACGCAGTATTTT.

This rearrangement joins TRBV5-1 to TRBJ2-7, with TRBD1 matching over 9 bases. The CDR3 spans 12 residues. The V gene end was trimmed by 7 bases and the J gene end by 2 bases; junction bases not matched to a gene: 1. In germline, CDR1 is SGHRS, CDR2 YFSETQ. CDR3 sequence reads: CASGTGPYEQYF. The CDR3 bases are TGCGCCAGCGGGACAGGGCCCTACGAGCAGTACTTC.

The chain is built from TRBV28 and TRBJ2-7; 9 bases are a match to TRBD1. CDR3 length equals 14 residues. V dropped 4 bases and J dropped 4; count of bases not matched to a gene: 5. CDR1 and CDR2 from the germline V gene are MDHEN and SYDVKM. The chain's CDR3 is CASSSSGQGYEQYF. The CDR3 DNA reads as TGTGCCAGCAGTTCATCGGGACAGGGATACGAGCAGTACTTC.

The V call is TRBV6-1, the J call TRBJ2-1; 8 positions agree with TRBD2. Per germline, CDR1 MNHNS and CDR2 SASEGT. Trimming cost V 3 bases and J 4 bases; bases outside gene matches: 14. The CDR3 sequence is 18 residues long. The CDR3 loop reads CASSERSWGTSLYNEQFF. CDR3 sequence (DNA): TGTGCCAGCAGTGAGAGAAGCTGGGGGACTAGTCTTTACAATGAGCAGTTCTTC.

This clone appeared once. CDR3 loop: CASMSPRGLFTGELFF. In nucleotides, the CDR3 is TGTGCCAGCATGTCTCCCCGGGGACTCTTCACCGGGGAGCTGTTTTTT. The V and J genes are TRBV3-1 (or the pseudogene TRBV3-2) and TRBJ2-2; tentative D call: TRBD2 (6 bases). Germline-derived CDR1 and CDR2 are LGHDT and YNNKEL (reference sequence). The CDR3 loop spans 16 amino acids. V was clipped by 7 bases and J by 4 bases, with 19 bases between them.

Of note for this clone: At one end, the junction sequence differs from germline, possibly due to a read error. The V call is TRBV7-7, the J call TRBJ2-1, with 8 positions matching TRBD1. Germline V lookup: CDR1 SSHAT, CDR2 FNYEAQ (reference sequence). This CDR3 contains 13 residues. CDR3: CASSQDRDNEQFF. The CDR3, as DNA: TGTGCTAGCAGCCAGGACAGGGACAATGAGCAGTTCTTC.

The CDR3 region has the DNA TGTGCCAGCAGCCCTCGGGGTAGCGGTATTTACTACGAGCAGTACTTC. Translating gives CASSPRGSGIYYEQYF. This rearrangement joins TRBV28 to TRBJ2-7; possible D gene TRBD2, 6 bases. The germline V gene encodes CDR1 MDHEN and CDR2 SYDVKM. V was trimmed by 6 bases and J by 3 bases, leaving 21 bases between them. The CDR3 is made up of 16 amino acids.

This clone has only one observation. The chain is built from TRBV6-1 and TRBJ2-7, with 11 bases matching TRBD1. The junction had 6 bases not matched to a gene; V was cut back by 1 base and J by 4 bases. CDR3 length equals 16 residues. In germline, CDR1 is MNHNS, CDR2 SASEGT. CDR3 sequence: CASSEDVGTGGYEQYF. CDR3 nucleotides: TGTGCCAGCAGTGAAGACGTAGGGACAGGGGGATACGAGCAGTACTTC.

The gene calls are TRBV7-9 and TRBJ2-7, with TRBD2 as a possible D gene (6 bases). The V end was cut by 1 base, the J end by 0 bases, with 13 bases between. There are 16 residues in the CDR3. Germline values: CDR1 SEHNR, CDR2 FQNEAQ (reference sequence). CDR3 DNA: TGTGCCAGCAGCTTAGATTTGGGACTCGACTCCTACGAGCAGTACTTC. Protein: CASSLDLGLDSYEQYF. The full variable domain, rest sourced from reference TRBV7-9 and TRBJ2-7, is DTGVSQNPRHKITKRGQNVTFRCDPISEHNRLYWYRQTLGQGPEFLTYFQNEAQLEKSRLLSDRFSAERPKGSFSTLEIQRTEQGDSAMYLCASSLDLGLDSYEQYFGPGTRLTVT.

The chain joins TRBV7-2 to TRBJ1-2; 7 bases fit TRBD1. Germline values: CDR1 SGHTA, CDR2 FQGNSA. This CDR3 is built from 15 residues. Losses at the gene ends were 2 bases for V and 4 bases for J; bases not matched to a gene: 7. The CDR3 protein is CASSLPDRVSYGYTF. CDR3 bases: TGTGCCAGCAGCTTACCCGACAGGGTTTCCTATGGCTACACCTTC.

This clone has a handful of counts. This chain connects TRBV28 to TRBJ1-4; D uncertain. V was pared by 0 bases and J by 5 bases, with 7 bases between. The CDR3 covers 14 residues. The germline gives CDR1 MDHEN, CDR2 SYDVKM. CDR3 DNA: TGTGCCAGCAGTTTATGGGCCCAAAATGAAAAACTGTTTTTT. Its protein is CASSLWAQNEKLFF.

This chain uses TRBV29-1 with TRBJ2-7, with TRBD2 identical over 9 bases. V lost 6 bases and J lost 3; bases outside the gene matches: 9. The germline V gene has CDR1 SQVTM and CDR2 ANQGSEA. The CDR3 loop spans 14 amino acids. The chain's CDR3 is CSVASGNKGYEQYF. The CDR3 DNA is TGCAGCGTAGCTAGCGGGAATAAGGGCTACGAGCAGTACTTC.